Each of the 29 T cell receptor beta chains below was sequenced from the same sample in a study of T cell repertoires in cytomegalovirus infection. TCRdb called the reads again in MiXCR, with one record for every CDR3 protein. This sample has roughly 160,000 distinct CDR3 sequences, with less than 25% found just once. These receptors have no identified antigens. The sequences come from CD8+ T cells from cultured PBMCs, collected from culture after CMV antigen stimulation. All receptors derive from a human donor in good health (CMV status not recorded). Some clones in this sample may be carry-over from other donors' samples.

The chain carries TRBV27 and TRBJ2-2; D remains ambiguous. V lost 0 bases and J 4 bases, leaving 3 bases between the germline ends. CDR3 length: 13 residues. Germline V lookup: CDR1 MNHEY, CDR2 SMNVEV (reference sequence). The CDR3 reads CASSLSGTGELFF. Written as DNA, the CDR3 is TGTGCCAGCAGTTTATCGGGCACCGGGGAGCTGTTTTTT.

This rearrangement joins TRBV7-9 to TRBJ1-2; D gene ambiguous. Trimming cost V 11 bases and J 4 bases, with 23 bases left between them. The germline CDR1 and CDR2 sequences are SEHNR and FQNEAQ (reference sequence). The CDR3 contains 15 residues. The CDR3 DNA reads TGTGCCTACCCCGATACAAGAGGAGTGATCTATGGCTACACCTTC. Translating gives CAYPDTRGVIYGYTF.

V usage is TRBV7-2 and J usage is TRBJ1-1; D is perhaps TRBD1 (6 bases). The V and J ends lost 3 bases and 2 bases respectively, with 19 bases between them. The CDR3 length is 17 residues. CDR1 SGHTA and CDR2 FQGNSA come from the germline V gene. The CDR3 DNA reads as TGTGCCAGCAGCTTTCCCCGGCAGGGGCTCCCCAACACTGAAGCTTTCTTT. Translation: CASSFPRQGLPNTEAFF.

This clonotype was found a few times. J is TRBJ1-2 and V is TRBV7-9; D not certain. The germline CDR1 and CDR2 sequences are SEHNR and FQNEAQ (reference sequence). The CDR3 covers 13 residues. The germline V and J ends were trimmed by 2 bases and 3 bases, with 7 bases remaining between them. Written as DNA, the CDR3 is TGTGCCAGCAGCTTACAGGTCGACTATGGCTACACCTTC. Translating gives CASSLQVDYGYTF.

This clonotype was seen only a few times. The chain couples TRBV28 to TRBJ1-1; TRBD1 matches at 7 bases. Germline CDR1 MDHEN, CDR2 SYDVKM. V dropped 4 bases and J dropped 7; count of bases not matched to a gene: 6. The CDR3 totals 13 residues. This CDR3 is CASSSQTGDEAFF. The CDR3 bases are TGTGCCAGCAGTTCACAAACAGGGGATGAAGCTTTCTTT.

This clonotype was detected many times. The V gene is TRBV11-2, the J gene TRBJ2-7; D ambiguous. Germline lookup yields CDR1 SGHAT and CDR2 FQNNGV. V was shortened by 4 bases and J by 2 bases, with 0 bases between the two germline ends. CDR3 length: 10 residues. The CDR3 protein is CASSSYEQYF. DNA of the CDR3: TGTGCCAGCAGCTCCTACGAGCAGTACTTC.

The CDR3 coding sequence is TGTGCCAGCAGCTCTGTAGGTTCCGGGACAGAGCAGTACTTC. This gives the protein CASSSVGSGTEQYF. J is TRBJ2-7 and V is TRBV7-2, with D possibly TRBD1 on 6 matching bases. The CDR3 runs 14 residues. V dropped 4 bases and J dropped 7 bases, with 17 bases sitting between them. Germline lookup yields CDR1 SGHTA and CDR2 FQGNSA.

The J gene is TRBJ2-1, the V gene TRBV6-1; D is ambiguous. Germline assignment: CDR1 MNHNS and CDR2 SASEGT. The CDR3 has 15 residues. The V end was cut by 6 bases, the J end by 0 bases, with 12 bases between. The CDR3 DNA reads as TGTGCCAGCAGCACTGACTTTAGCTCCTACAATGAGCAGTTCTTC. Amino acids: CASSTDFSSYNEQFF.

The genes are TRBV6-2 or TRBV6-3 and TRBJ2-1; weak D call: TRBD2 (6 bases). CDR1 is MNHEY and CDR2 is SVGEGT in the germline V gene. V shed 7 bases and J shed 15 bases, with 16 bases lying between them. This CDR3 has 11 residues. The CDR3 bases are TGTGCCAGCACGTCGATGGCGGGGTGGTTCTTC. Amino acid sequence: CASTSMAGWFF.

Many counts were recorded for this clonotype. The V call is TRBV7-2, the J call TRBJ1-5; D not certain. V dropped 0 bases and J dropped 4 bases, with 7 bases sitting between them. The CDR3 runs to 14 residues. Per the germline V gene, CDR1 is SGHTA and CDR2 is FQGNSA. The CDR3: CASSLAPGNQPQHF. DNA for the CDR3: TGTGCCAGCAGCTTAGCGCCCGGGAATCAGCCCCAGCATTTT.

This clonotype has at least ten counts. This chain joins TRBV11-2 and TRBJ2-3; D perhaps matches TRBD1 (6 bases). Per germline, CDR1 SGHAT and CDR2 FQNNGV. The V end was cut by 5 bases, the J end by 0 bases, with 15 bases between. The CDR3 runs 16 residues. The CDR3 coding sequence is TGTGCCAGCAGCCCCGGGACATTCGCTAGCACAGATACGCAGTATTTT. This gives the protein CASSPGTFASTDTQYF.

The chain employs TRBV6-5 and TRBJ1-1; perhaps TRBD1 as D (5 bases). V lost 0 bases and J 4 bases, leaving 15 bases between the germline ends. The CDR3 is 16 amino acids. Germline lookup yields CDR1 MNHEY and CDR2 SVGAGI. This CDR3 is CASSYSQDMDGTEAFF. The CDR3 DNA sequence: TGTGCCAGCAGTTACTCTCAGGACATGGACGGCACTGAAGCTTTCTTT.

This clonotype showed up many times. V gene TRBV6-6 combines with J gene TRBJ2-6; no clear D. The CDR3 loop spans 15 amino acids. Trimming removed 2 bases at V and 0 bases at J, with 5 bases between. Germline V gene lookup returns CDR1 MNHNY and CDR2 SVGAGI (reference sequence). DNA of the CDR3: TGTGCCAGCAGTTACGAAGCCTCTGGGGCCAACGTCCTGACTTTC. Translated: CASSYEASGANVLTF.

J is TRBJ1-1 and V is TRBV4-2, with 10 bases that match TRBD1. The ends lost 3 bases at V and 5 bases at J; junction bases unmatched: 6. The germline V gene has CDR1 LGHNA and CDR2 YNFKEQ. The CDR3 length is 15 residues. CDR3 region: CASSQARTGGTEAFF. DNA for the CDR3: TGTGCCAGCAGCCAGGCCCGGACAGGGGGAACTGAAGCTTTCTTT.

The rearrangement uses TRBV12-3 or TRBV12-4 and TRBJ2-7; D may correspond to TRBD1 or TRBD2 (5 bases each). This CDR3 contains 13 residues. V lost 3 bases and J lost 5, with 11 bases in between. CDR3 coding DNA: TGTGCCAGCAGTTTGGGACGTATCAACGAGCAGTACTTC. Translated, it gives CASSLGRINEQYF.

This clonotype was found a few times. The chain joins TRBV2 to TRBJ2-5; 10 bases line up with TRBD2. The ends lost 10 bases at V and 2 bases at J; junction bases unmatched: 13. CDR3 length equals 16 residues. CDR1 and CDR2 (germline): SNHLY, FYNNEI. Written as DNA, the CDR3 is TGTGCCACCGAATGGGTCGGACTAGCGGCACAAGAGACCCAGTACTTC. Its translation is CATEWVGLAAQETQYF.

V usage is TRBV28 and J usage is TRBJ2-3; 16 bases map to TRBD2. Trimming removed 1 base from V and 8 bases from J; junction bases left unmatched: 6. Per germline, CDR1 MDHEN and CDR2 SYDVKM. The CDR3 is made up of 17 amino acids. For the CDR3, the DNA is TGTGCCAGCAGTTTATTGGGACTAGCGGGGGGGAGACTTACGCAGTATTTT. Its protein product is CASSLLGLAGGRLTQYF.

There are a few counts of this clonotype. CDR3 DNA: TGTGCCAGCAGCTTGGATACAGCTAGCGATGAGCAGTTCTTC. Its translation: CASSLDTASDEQFF. The chain couples TRBV5-4 to TRBJ2-1; tentatively, D is TRBD2 (6 bases). Between the trimmed V and J ends, which lost 0 bases and 8 bases, there was a span of 12 bases. The CDR3 extends over 14 amino acids. CDR1 SGHNT and CDR2 YYREEE come from the germline V gene (reference sequence).

The rearrangement links TRBV7-2 to TRBJ1-2, with D unresolved. The length of the CDR3 is 14 residues. Trimming removed 6 bases from V and 3 bases from J, with 14 bases in between. From germline, CDR1 is SGHTA and CDR2 FQGNSA. The CDR3: CASSRTGKDYGYTF. The CDR3 coding sequence is TGTGCCAGCAGTCGGACCGGAAAGGACTATGGCTACACCTTC.

The genes are TRBV4-1 and TRBJ2-7; D is possibly TRBD2 (6 bases). The CDR3 extends over 12 amino acids. V shed 0 bases and J shed 7 bases, with 7 bases lying between them. Per the germline V gene, CDR1 is MGHRA and CDR2 is YSYEKL. DNA for the CDR3: TGCGCCAGCAGCCAAGAGCGGGGAGAGCAGTACTTC. Encoded protein: CASSQERGEQYF.

V gene TRBV6-2 or TRBV6-3 combines with J gene TRBJ2-2, with TRBD2 identical over 9 bases. Germline V gene data show CDR1 as MNHEY and CDR2 as SVGEGT. The trim removed 5 bases at V and 1 base at J, leaving 11 bases unmatched. The CDR3 contains 18 residues. In DNA form, the CDR3 reads TGTGCCAGCAGTCCCCTAAAAGCGGGGGGTCAGAACACCGGGGAGCTGTTTTTT. Amino acid sequence: CASSPLKAGGQNTGELFF.

The rearrangement links TRBV7-9 to TRBJ2-3; the match to TRBD1 covers 7 bases. With 5 bases clipped from V and 4 bases from J, the junction kept 12 bases outside the gene matches. The CDR3 consists of 16 residues. Germline V gene data show CDR1 as SEHNR and CDR2 as FQNEAQ (reference sequence). The CDR3 DNA sequence: TGTGCCAGCAGCCCACGGACAGGTTTTAACGCAGATACGCAGTATTTT. It specifies CASSPRTGFNADTQYF.

The genes are TRBV7-6 and TRBJ1-6; 7 bases fit TRBD1. Germline loops: CDR1 SGHVS, CDR2 FNYEAQ. The CDR3 extends over 16 amino acids. Trimming at V came to 5 bases and at J to 6 bases, leaving 10 bases not matched to a gene. CDR3 region: CASSPMTGPFNSPLHF. CDR3 coding DNA: TGTGCCAGCAGCCCGATGACAGGGCCTTTTAATTCACCCCTCCACTTT.

This clonotype was seen only a few times. The gene calls are TRBV7-9 and TRBJ2-2; 7 bases fit TRBD2. Germline CDR1 is SEHNR and CDR2 is FQNEAQ (reference sequence). The CDR3 extends over 15 amino acids. The J segment lost 3 bases and the V segment lost 5 bases, leaving 6 bases of the junction unmatched. DNA for the CDR3: TGTGCCAGCAGCCCTAGCGGAATTCACACCGGGGAGCTGTTTTTT. Translating gives CASSPSGIHTGELFF.

The chain recombines TRBV7-2 with TRBJ1-4, with a possible D match to TRBD1 (5 bases). CDR1 is SGHTA and CDR2 is FQGNSA in the germline V gene. The CDR3 has 14 residues. Trimming removed 5 bases from V and 8 bases from J, with 15 bases in between. CDR3 nucleotides: TGTGCCAGCAGCCGGGACCGACCGGTAGAAAAACTGTTTTTT. This translates into CASSRDRPVEKLFF.

The chain recombines TRBV7-2 with TRBJ1-4, with TRBD1 matching 7 bases. Germline V gene lookup returns CDR1 SGHTA and CDR2 FQGNSA. CDR3 length: 18 amino acids. V lost 3 bases to trimming and J lost 0 bases; unmatched junction nucleotides: 10. CDR3 protein: CASSFRQGGLTTNEKLFF. The CDR3 DNA reads as TGTGCCAGCAGCTTCCGACAGGGAGGCCTGACAACTAATGAAAAACTGTTTTTT.

The chain employs TRBV4-1 and TRBJ1-6, with TRBD1 matching 10 bases. The CDR3 sequence is 17 residues long. With 1 base clipped from V and 4 bases from J, the junction kept 4 bases outside the gene matches. Per the germline V gene, CDR1 is MGHRA and CDR2 is YSYEKL. The CDR3 bases are TGCGCCAGCAGCCAAGTCCCGGGACAGGGGTATAATTCACCCCTCCACTTT. Its translation is CASSQVPGQGYNSPLHF.

This sequence joins TRBV10-3 and TRBJ1-3, with unresolved D. Trimming cost V 0 bases and J 0 bases, with 6 bases left between them. The CDR3 contains 15 residues. Per germline, CDR1 ENHRY and CDR2 SYGVKD. Here the CDR3 DNA reads TGTGCCATCAGTGAGTCGTTTAGCTCTGGAAACACCATATATTTT. This translates into CAISESFSSGNTIYF.

This clonotype was picked up a small number of times. The V and J genes are TRBV11-2 and TRBJ2-1, with a possible D match to TRBD1 (5 bases). Germline CDR1 and CDR2: SGHAT and FQNNGV. V lost 3 bases to trimming and J lost 8 bases, with 17 bases between them. The CDR3 runs to 15 residues. CDR3 in amino acids: CASSLNWAGLDEQFF. CDR3 DNA sequence: TGTGCCAGCAGCTTGAACTGGGCAGGGTTAGATGAGCAGTTCTTC.